The 8 T cell receptor beta chains below come from one sample, sequenced in a study of blood T cell repertoires in COVID-19. The data were produced by immunoSEQ multiplex PCR, yet TCRdb's version contains in-frame clones alone and is incomplete. In the table there are roughly 150,000 clones, around three quarters of which are singletons. The source material was PBMCs or T cells enriched from blood (not recorded which). The receptors shown here come from a woman in her 70s in a cohort exposed to, infected with or recovered from COVID-19 (not recorded which).

V is TRBV19 and J is TRBJ2-6; D is undetermined. Germline values: CDR1 LNHDA, CDR2 SQIVND (reference sequence). V lost 7 bases to trimming and J lost 2 bases, with 12 bases between them. The CDR3 extends over 15 amino acids. CDR3 nucleotide sequence: TGTGCCAGTATTGAGAGAGGTACTGGGGCCAACGTCCTGACTTTC. This encodes CASIERGTGANVLTF.

The chain is built from TRBV11-2 and TRBJ2-7; 7 nucleotides match TRBD2. Trimming at V came to 3 bases and at J to 3 bases, leaving 17 bases not matched to a gene. The germline V gene has CDR1 SGHAT and CDR2 FQNNGV. The CDR3 contains 18 residues. CDR3 sequence: CASSLDGAGTSNFYEQYF. As DNA, the CDR3 is TGTGCCAGCAGCTTGGATGGAGCGGGGACCTCTAACTTCTACGAGCAGTACTTC.

This sequence joins TRBV7-8 and TRBJ1-2; a weak D match, TRBD1 (6 bases). Trimming removed 4 bases from V and 7 bases from J, with 13 bases in between. The CDR3 length is 13 residues. CDR1 and CDR2 from the germline V gene are SGHVS and FQNEAQ. The CDR3 reads CASSSNREGGYTF. The CDR3 DNA is TGTGCCAGCAGCTCCAACAGGGAAGGTGGCTACACCTTC.

This clone has a single count. J is TRBJ1-6 and V is TRBV7-2, with 8 bases fitting TRBD1. Germline CDR1 SGHTA, CDR2 FQGNSA. Trimming removed 5 bases from V and 7 bases from J; junction bases left unmatched: 7. The length of the CDR3 is 15 residues. The CDR3 reads CASSPDRGGNSPLHF. CDR3 sequence (DNA): TGTGCCAGCAGCCCAGACAGGGGCGGGAATTCACCCCTCCACTTT.

In this sample, this clone turned up a few times. J is TRBJ2-1 and V is TRBV20-1, with TRBD1 matching over 9 bases. The CDR3 loop spans 11 amino acids. Germline V gene data show CDR1 as DFQATT and CDR2 as SNEGSKA (reference sequence). Trimming removed 5 bases from V and 8 bases from J; junction bases left unmatched: 1. The CDR3 coding sequence is TGCAGTGCTGACAGGGGGGATGAGCAGTTCTTC. Amino acids: CSADRGDEQFF.

The chain recombines TRBV7-2 with TRBJ2-5, with a possible D match to TRBD2 (5 bases). CDR1 and CDR2 from the germline V gene are SGHTA and FQGNSA. V was pared by 5 bases and J by 2 bases, with 9 bases between. The CDR3 is 13 amino acids. CDR3 bases: TGTGCCAGCAGCATACTAGTGCAAGAGACCCAGTACTTC. Translated: CASSILVQETQYF.

V and J are TRBV28 and TRBJ1-1; unclear D gene. Trimming left V 4 bases short and J 7 bases short, with 10 bases between. The germline V gene encodes CDR1 MDHEN and CDR2 SYDVKM. The CDR3 sequence is 12 residues long. For the CDR3, the DNA is TGTGCCAGCAGTTCTCAGGCGCTTGAAGCTTTCTTT. The encoded protein is CASSSQALEAFF.

This chain links TRBV15 with TRBJ2-7; the match to TRBD1 covers 10 bases. Germline V lookup: CDR1 LNHNV, CDR2 YYDKDF (reference sequence). CDR3 size: 14 residues. V lost 6 bases and J lost 2; bases outside the gene matches: 4. The CDR3 reads CATRGTGATYEQYF. DNA of the CDR3: TGTGCCACCAGGGGGACAGGGGCCACCTACGAGCAGTACTTC.